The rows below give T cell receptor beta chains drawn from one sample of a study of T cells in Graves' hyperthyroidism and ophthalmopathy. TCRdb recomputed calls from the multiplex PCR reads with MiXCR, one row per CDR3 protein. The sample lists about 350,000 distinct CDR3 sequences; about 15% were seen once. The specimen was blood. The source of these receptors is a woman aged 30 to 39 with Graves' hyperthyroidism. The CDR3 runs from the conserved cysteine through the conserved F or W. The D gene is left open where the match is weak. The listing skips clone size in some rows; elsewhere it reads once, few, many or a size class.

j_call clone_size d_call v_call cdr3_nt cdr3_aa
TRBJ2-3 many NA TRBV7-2 TGTGCCAGCAGCATGAGTAGGACAGATACGCAGTATTTT CASSMSRTDTQYF
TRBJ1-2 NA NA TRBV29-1 TGCAGCGTTGACGGGCCCAGACGGGGCTACACCTTC CSVDGPRRGYTF
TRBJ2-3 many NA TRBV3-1 TGTGCCAGCAGCCGAGGAGCGGATACGCAGTATTTT CASSRGADTQYF
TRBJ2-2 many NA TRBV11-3 TGTGCCAGCAGCTATGAAACCACCGGGGAGCTGTTTTTT CASSYETTGELFF
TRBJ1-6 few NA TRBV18 TGTGCCAGCTCACCTGAAAGGGGTAATTCACCCCTCCACTTT CASSPERGNSPLHF
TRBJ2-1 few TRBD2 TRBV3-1 TGTGCCAGCAGCTATCTGAGAGCGGGATCCAGCAATGAGCAGTTCTTC CASSYLRAGSSNEQFF
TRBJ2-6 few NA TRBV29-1 TGCAGCGTTGGGTCTAAGGCCAACGTCCTGACTTTC CSVGSKANVLTF
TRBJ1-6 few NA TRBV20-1 TGCAGTGCTAGAGTTACAGCGGGTTCACCCCTCCACTTT CSARVTAGSPLHF
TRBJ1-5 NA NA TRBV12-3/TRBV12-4 TGTGCCAGCGCTTCCCGCGGGCCTCAGCCCCAGCATTTT CASASRGPQPQHF
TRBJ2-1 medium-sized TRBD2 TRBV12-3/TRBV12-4 TGTGCCAGCAGTGTACCGGGACTAGAGGGTTACAATGAGCAGTTCTTC CASSVPGLEGYNEQFF
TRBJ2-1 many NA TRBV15 TGTGCCACCAGCAGAGATAGTATTTGGGGGGGCGAGCAGTTCTTC CATSRDSIWGGEQFF
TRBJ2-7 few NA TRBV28 TGTGCCAGCAGTTTATTAGGGGCCAGAAACGAGCAGTACTTC CASSLLGARNEQYF
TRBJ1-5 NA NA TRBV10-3 TGTGCCATCAGTGAATTGGACACTCAGCCCCAGCATTTT CAISELDTQPQHF
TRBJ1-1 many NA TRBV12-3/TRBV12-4 TGTGCCAGCAGGGGCCCCACAGCGGAAACTTTCTTT CASRGPTAETFF
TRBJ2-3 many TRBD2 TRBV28 TGTGCCAGCAGAGATCCGGGACTACTCACAGATACGCAGTATTTT CASRDPGLLTDTQYF
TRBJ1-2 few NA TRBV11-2 TGTGCCAGCAGCCTCACGGGACGGGACTATGGCTACACCTTC CASSLTGRDYGYTF
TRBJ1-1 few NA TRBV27 TGTGCCAGCAGTTCATGGGAAAGCACTGAAGCTTTCTTT CASSSWESTEAFF
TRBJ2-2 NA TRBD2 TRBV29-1 TGCAGCGTTGAAGTAACTAGCGCCGGGGAGCTGTTTTTT CSVEVTSAGELFF
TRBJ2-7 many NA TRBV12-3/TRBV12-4 TGTGCCAGCAGCCGCCACCGGAGGGCCGCTCTCTACGAGCAGTACTTC CASSRHRRAALYEQYF
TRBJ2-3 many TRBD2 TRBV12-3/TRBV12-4 TGTGCCAGCAGTTTAGCGCAACTAGCGGGGGATACGCAGTATTTT CASSLAQLAGDTQYF
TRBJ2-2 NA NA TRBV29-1 TGCAGCGTTCGCGAGTCGAACACCGGGGAGCTGTTTTTT CSVRESNTGELFF
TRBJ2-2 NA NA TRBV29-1 TGCAGCGTTGAATCTACAGGCAACACCGGGGAGCTGTTTTTT CSVESTGNTGELFF
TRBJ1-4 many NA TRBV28 TGTGCCAGCAGTTTTTTGAGCATCGAAAAACTGTTTTTT CASSFLSIEKLFF
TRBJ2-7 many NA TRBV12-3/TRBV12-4 TGTGCCAGCAGCCAAGGACACCAACTGGGGGCCTACGAGCAGTACTTC CASSQGHQLGAYEQYF
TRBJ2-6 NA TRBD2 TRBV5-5 TGTGCCAGCAGACGACTAGCGGGCTTCTCTGGGGCCAACGTCCTGACTTTC CASRRLAGFSGANVLTF
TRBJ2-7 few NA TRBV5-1 TGCGCCAGCAGCTTGGGCGGGCGCCTCTACGAGCAGTACTTC CASSLGGRLYEQYF
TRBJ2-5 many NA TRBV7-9 TGTGCCAGCGTAAACAGGCAGGGACAGTACTTC CASVNRQGQYF
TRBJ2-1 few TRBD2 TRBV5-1 TGCGCCAGCAGCCGGGACTACGAGTACAATGAGCAGTTCTTC CASSRDYEYNEQFF
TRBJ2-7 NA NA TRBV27 TGTGCCAGCAGTTTACAGGACAGTGGGAGGCAGTACTTC CASSLQDSGRQYF
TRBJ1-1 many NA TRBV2 TGTGCCAGCAGTGATGGACGGGTTATGAACACTGAAGCTTTCTTT CASSDGRVMNTEAFF
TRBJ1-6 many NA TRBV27 TGTGCCAGCAGTTTAGGGACGGGCTCTAAAGGGGGCTCCTATAATTCACCCCTCCACTTT CASSLGTGSKGGSYNSPLHF
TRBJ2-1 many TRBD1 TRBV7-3 TGTGCCAGCAGCTCGCGACAGGGGCGGAATGAGCAGTTCTTC CASSSRQGRNEQFF
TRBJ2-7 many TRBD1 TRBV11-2 TGTGCCAGCAGCTCAGGGGGCTGGGGCTACGAGCAGTACTTC CASSSGGWGYEQYF
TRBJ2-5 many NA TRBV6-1 TGTGCCAGCGAGGGTCCGGGAGAGACCCAGTACTTC CASEGPGETQYF
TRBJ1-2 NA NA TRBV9 TGTGCCAGCAGCGTACTGGAGGGGTTTGGCTACACCTTC CASSVLEGFGYTF
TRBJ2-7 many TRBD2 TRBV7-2 TGTGCCAGCAGCCAGGGACTAGCGGTAGCCTACGAGCAGTACTTC CASSQGLAVAYEQYF